A single sample is the source of the 15 T cell receptor beta chains below, sequenced in a study of vaccination and CD4 T cells after COVID-19. Treatment meaning: approximately 10-day PBMC culture with coronavirus spike peptide pools or control peptides (ViraFEST assay). These receptors have no known antigen. Cultured CD4+ T-cell DNA underwent Oncomine TCR Beta short-read sequencing. A single record per CDR3 protein comes from TCRdb applying MiXCR to the PCR reads. The sample holds about 16,000 distinct CDR3 sequences, roughly 60% seen once. The sequenced material came from CD4+ T cells from blood, cultured in vitro. All receptors derive from a human donor who had recovered from COVID-19.

This clonotype was detected a few times. V gene TRBV7-3 combines with J gene TRBJ2-2, with D uncertain. Germline CDR1 and CDR2: SGHTA and FQGTGA. V lost 3 bases to trimming and J lost 6 bases, with 8 bases between them. This CDR3 comprises 13 residues. CDR3 region: CASSFLVPGELFF. CDR3 bases: TGTGCCAGCAGCTTCCTGGTCCCCGGGGAGCTGTTTTTT. Complete variable domain (other parts from reference TRBV7-3 and TRBJ2-2): GAGVSQTPSNKVTEKGKYVELRCDPISGHTALYWYRQSLGQGPEFLIYFQGTGAADDSGLPNDRFFAVRPEGSVSTLKIQRTERGDSAVYLCASSFLVPGELFFGEGSRLTVL.

This sequence joins TRBV4-3 and TRBJ2-3; 14 bases agree with TRBD2. Looked up from germline, CDR1 is LGHNA and CDR2 is YSLEER. V shed 5 bases and J 3 bases; nucleotides not matched to a gene: 7. This CDR3 is built from 17 residues. The CDR3 protein is CASSARLAGGRTDTQYF. The CDR3 DNA follows: TGCGCCAGCAGCGCTAGACTAGCGGGAGGGAGGACAGATACGCAGTATTTT.

In this sample, this clonotype turned up once. J is TRBJ2-3 and V is TRBV30; 13 positions match TRBD2. From germline, CDR1 is GTSNPN and CDR2 SVGIG (reference sequence). With 3 bases clipped from V and 8 bases from J, the junction kept 5 bases outside the gene matches. CDR3 length: 14 residues. The CDR3 loop is CAWRLAGGPRTQYF. The CDR3 bases are TGTGCCTGGAGACTAGCGGGGGGGCCGCGTACGCAGTATTTT.

This clonotype was seen just once. The chain uses TRBV6-1 and TRBJ1-1; 8 bases agree with TRBD1. The CDR3 length is 16 residues. V was pared by 5 bases and J by 0 bases, with 8 bases of the junction left unmatched. CDR1 and CDR2 (germline): MNHNS, SASEGT. The CDR3 sequence: CASSMRTGYMNTEAFF. As DNA, the CDR3 is TGTGCCAGCAGTATGAGGACAGGGTACATGAACACTGAAGCTTTCTTT.

This chain uses TRBV20-1 with TRBJ2-3; D not resolved. The germline V gene encodes CDR1 DFQATT and CDR2 SNEGSKA (reference sequence). There are 15 residues in the CDR3. V dropped 3 bases and J dropped 0 bases, with 13 bases sitting between them. CDR3 in DNA: TGCAGTGCTAGTCTTCCACCGAGAAGCACAGATACGCAGTATTTT. This gives the protein CSASLPPRSTDTQYF.

The V call is TRBV5-1, the J call TRBJ2-5; D may be TRBD2 (6 bases). Germline V lookup: CDR1 SGHRS, CDR2 YFSETQ. This CDR3 region has 13 residues. V was trimmed by 5 bases and J by 5 bases, leaving 13 bases between them. CDR3 sequence: CASRSGSLETQYF. CDR3 DNA sequence: TGCGCCAGCAGGTCCGGGAGTCTCGAGACCCAGTACTTC.

V is TRBV20-1 and J is TRBJ2-7; 13 bases align to TRBD2. Losses at the gene ends were 5 bases for V and 6 bases for J; bases not matched to a gene: 13. Per germline, CDR1 DFQATT and CDR2 SNEGSKA (reference sequence). This CDR3 spans 16 amino acids. CDR3 amino acids: CSARPGTSGMVGEQYF. CDR3 DNA sequence: TGCAGTGCTCGACCTGGGACTAGCGGGATGGTGGGCGAGCAGTACTTC.

V gene TRBV20-1 combines with J gene TRBJ2-7; 8 bases align to TRBD2. The germline gives CDR1 DFQATT, CDR2 SNEGSKA (reference sequence). This CDR3 is built from 11 residues. V was clipped by 8 bases and J by 0 bases; unmatched bases: 0. This CDR3 is CSSGSSYEQYF. CDR3 sequence (DNA): TGCAGTAGCGGGAGCTCCTACGAGCAGTACTTC.

The CDR3 nucleotides are TGTGCCACCAGTGATTTGGCCCACAATGAGCAGTTCTTC. Protein product: CATSDLAHNEQFF. V is TRBV24-1 and J is TRBJ2-1; no definite D call. The CDR3 spans 13 residues. V gave up 0 bases and J gave up 5 bases, with 4 bases separating them. CDR1 is KGHDR, CDR2 SFDVKD, per germline.

The chain has TRBV9 and TRBJ1-6; D is unclear. CDR3 length: 14 amino acids. The V end was cut by 2 bases, the J end by 4 bases, with 7 bases between. Germline V gene lookup returns CDR1 SGDLS and CDR2 YYNGEE. The CDR3 bases are TGTGCCAGCAGCGTCCTGACGTATAATTCACCCCTCCACTTT. It is translated as CASSVLTYNSPLHF.

The chain joins TRBV20-1 to TRBJ1-1; 11 bases align to TRBD1. This CDR3 spans 15 amino acids. V trimming: 0 bases; J trimming: 6 bases; junction bases outside the gene matches: 6. Germline values: CDR1 DFQATT, CDR2 SNEGSKA (reference sequence). In nucleotides, the CDR3 is TGCAGTGCTAGAGATCCGGGACAGGGGGGACCTGAAGCTTTCTTT. Translated, it gives CSARDPGQGGPEAFF.

The chain is built from TRBV20-1 and TRBJ2-3; D perhaps matches TRBD1 (6 bases). The germline V and J ends were trimmed by 6 bases and 5 bases, with 12 bases remaining between them. The CDR3 covers 12 residues. The germline gives CDR1 DFQATT, CDR2 SNEGSKA (reference sequence). The CDR3 bases are TGCAGTGCCAACGGACAGTTAGATACGCAGTATTTT. Translation: CSANGQLDTQYF.

The chain recombines TRBV15 with TRBJ2-5; TRBD1 might be the D (6 bases). Between the trimmed V and J ends, which lost 1 base and 2 bases, there was a span of 14 bases. Germline V gives CDR1 LNHNV, CDR2 YYDKDF (reference sequence). The CDR3 runs 16 residues. CDR3: CATSRGGGKGQETQYF. Written as DNA, the CDR3 is TGTGCCACCAGCAGAGGAGGGGGTAAGGGGCAAGAGACCCAGTACTTC.

The genes are TRBV12-2 and TRBJ2-5; the table assigns TRBD1, which was not confirmed against the DNA. TRBV12-2 constitutes a pseudogene. The CDR3 sequence is 14 residues long. The CDR3 sequence: CASRPGPRLATQYF. The CDR3 coding sequence is TGTGCAAGTCGCCCGGGACCCCGTTTGGCGACCCAGTACTTC.

This chain connects TRBV5-1 to TRBJ1-1; D remains unclear. This CDR3 has 12 residues. Germline values: CDR1 SGHRS, CDR2 YFSETQ. Trimming pared 0 bases from V and 8 bases from J, leaving 8 bases between. CDR3 nucleotides: TGCGCCAGCAGCTTGGGGGAGAGGGAAGCTTTCTTT. Its translation: CASSLGEREAFF.